The 15 T cell receptor beta chains below were found in one sample sequenced in a study of blood T cell repertoires in COVID-19 (dated by TCRdb to the early 2020s). Libraries were built with the immunoSEQ multiplex PCR assay. In its TCRdb copy, this immuneACCESS table keeps in-frame sequences only and misses some clones. Where compared with another copy, unresolved V genes explain less than half of these, and the others have no known cause. Counted in this sample were about 150,000 clones; roughly 84% of them appeared once. Of the sample, roughly 8.3% is held by the ten largest clones. The sequenced sample was peripheral blood. The receptors shown here come from a woman aged 60-70 years with COVID-19, enrolled during active disease.

The chain employs TRBV5-4 and TRBJ1-6, with 7 bases that match TRBD1. V dropped 4 bases and J dropped 7; count of bases not matched to a gene: 5. CDR1 and CDR2 from the germline V gene are SGHNT and YYREEE (reference sequence). The CDR3 covers 14 residues. The CDR3: CASSRTGLNSPLHF. The CDR3 nucleotides are TGTGCCAGCAGCCGGACAGGTCTCAATTCACCCCTCCACTTT. The entire variable domain, with the rest obtained from reference TRBV5-4 and TRBJ1-6, is as follows: ETGVTQSPTHLIKTRGQQVTLRCSSQSGHNTVSWYQQALGQGPQFIFQYYREEENGRGNFPPRFSGLQFPNYSSELNVNALELDDSALYLCASSRTGLNSPLHFGNGTRLTVT.

This clone came up a few times. The chain links TRBV3-1 (or the pseudogene TRBV3-2) to TRBJ1-2; the D is unclear. This CDR3 has 14 residues. V lost 3 bases and J 4 bases, leaving 12 bases between the germline ends. CDR1 LGHDT and CDR2 YNNKEL come from the germline V gene (reference sequence). DNA of the CDR3: TGTGCCAGCAGCCAGCGGGTCGTGGGCTATGGCTACACCTTC. This sequence encodes CASSQRVVGYGYTF.

The V call is TRBV5-8, the J call TRBJ1-3; D is undetermined. In germline, CDR1 is SGHTS, CDR2 YDEGEE. V was pared by 0 bases and J by 0 bases, with 10 bases between. CDR3 size: 16 residues. The CDR3 region is CASSLVVGISGNTIYF. CDR3 DNA sequence: TGTGCCAGCAGCTTGGTGGTCGGGATCTCTGGAAACACCATATATTTT.

This chain uses TRBV5-4 with TRBJ1-1, with D tentatively TRBD1 (6 bases). V was pared by 2 bases and J by 0 bases, with 8 bases between. Germline loops: CDR1 SGHNT, CDR2 YYREEE (reference sequence). There are 14 residues in the CDR3. The CDR3 bases are TGTGCCAGCAGCTTTGGACAGATGAACACTGAAGCTTTCTTT. Residues: CASSFGQMNTEAFF.

This clone was counted a few times. The chain is built from TRBV11-3 and TRBJ1-2, with D possibly being TRBD1 (5 bases). The CDR3 consists of 14 residues. CDR1 and CDR2 (germline): SGHNT, YENEEA. V shed 1 base and J shed 7 bases, with 13 bases lying between them. This CDR3 reads CASSLGTPGGGYTF. As DNA, the CDR3 is TGTGCCAGCAGCTTAGGGACGCCGGGGGGTGGCTACACCTTC.

The CDR3 sequence is CASSSDSYSNQPQHF. The DNA of the CDR3 is TGTGCCAGCAGCTCGGACAGTTATAGCAATCAGCCCCAGCATTTT. This rearrangement joins TRBV5-5 to TRBJ1-5; a possible D gene is TRBD1 (6 bases). The germline V and J ends were trimmed by 3 bases and 0 bases, with 10 bases remaining between them. The CDR3 has 15 amino acids. The germline gives CDR1 SGHKS, CDR2 YYEKEE (reference sequence). The entire variable domain, with the rest obtained from reference TRBV5-5 and TRBJ1-5, is as follows: DAGVTQSPTHLIKTRGQQVTLRCSPISGHKSVSWYQQVLGQGPQFIFQYYEKEERGRGNFPDRFSARQFPNYSSELNVNALLLGDSALYLCASSSDSYSNQPQHFGDGTRLSIL.

In this sample, this clone turned up once. The V and J genes are TRBV24-1 and TRBJ1-1; 7 nucleotides agree with TRBD1. The CDR3 is made up of 15 amino acids. The junction had 10 bases not matched to a gene; V was cut back by 3 bases and J by 7 bases. The germline V gene encodes CDR1 KGHDR and CDR2 SFDVKD. The CDR3 sequence is CATSDTHGTASEAFF. As DNA, the CDR3 is TGTGCCACCAGTGATACACACGGGACAGCTAGTGAAGCTTTCTTT.

The genes are TRBV11-3 and TRBJ1-1; D gene unclear. This CDR3 spans 13 amino acids. CDR1 SGHNT and CDR2 YENEEA come from the germline V gene. With 3 bases removed from V and 2 bases from J, the gap between germline ends came to 7 bases. The CDR3: CASSFELNTEAFF. The CDR3 nucleotides are TGTGCCAGCAGCTTCGAGCTTAACACTGAAGCTTTCTTT. The variable domain in full, with the rest retrieved from reference TRBV11-3 and TRBJ1-1, is EAGVVQSPRYKIIEKKQPVAFWCNPISGHNTLYWYLQNLGQGPELLIRYENEEAVDDSQLPKDRFSAERLKGVDSTLKIQPAELGDSAVYLCASSFELNTEAFFGQGTRLTVV.

This clone turned up a few times. The rearrangement uses TRBV6-6 and TRBJ2-1; 9 nucleotides agree with TRBD1. CDR1 and CDR2 from the germline V gene are MNHNY and SVGAGI (reference sequence). The junction had 4 bases not matched to a gene; V was cut back by 0 bases and J by 4 bases. This CDR3 has 16 amino acids. Here the CDR3 DNA reads TGTGCCAGCAGTTACTCGACCGGGACAGGGTACAATGAGCAGTTCTTC. Translation gives CASSYSTGTGYNEQFF.

This chain joins TRBV25-1 and TRBJ2-5, with D possibly TRBD2 on 6 matching bases. The CDR3 is 15 amino acids. Germline V CDR1 and CDR2: MGHDK, SYGVNS. Trimming took off 1 base at V and 5 bases at J, with 14 bases between the two ends. Here the CDR3 DNA reads TGTGCCAGCAGTGAATGGGGAGGCGGGGTGGAGACCCAGTACTTC. As protein: CASSEWGGGVETQYF.

The CDR3 reads CASSSVGQGSYNEQFF. CDR3 nucleotide sequence: TGTGCCAGCAGCTCCGTCGGACAGGGGTCCTACAATGAGCAGTTCTTC. The chain couples TRBV7-3 to TRBJ2-1; 9 positions agree with TRBD1. CDR3 length: 16 residues. The ends lost 4 bases at V and 1 base at J; junction bases unmatched: 5. Germline V gene sequence: CDR1 SGHTA, CDR2 FQGTGA.

The chain uses TRBV29-1 and TRBJ1-1; a possible D gene is TRBD1 (5 bases). The length of the CDR3 is 14 residues. The V end was cut by 5 bases, the J end by 0 bases, with 13 bases between. Germline CDR1 and CDR2: SQVTM and ANQGSEA. As DNA, the CDR3 is TGCAGCGTTTTTTTTCAGGGTCTGAACACTGAAGCTTTCTTT. Translated, it gives CSVFFQGLNTEAFF.

The V gene is TRBV29-1, the J gene TRBJ2-2; 15 bases align to TRBD2. The CDR3 runs to 17 residues. CDR1 is SQVTM and CDR2 is ANQGSEA in the germline V gene. J lost 3 bases, V lost 1 base, and 3 bases had no gene match. CDR3 sequence (DNA): TGCAGCGTTGAAGGGACTAGCGGGAGGGCCCACACCGGGGAGCTGTTTTTT. Its translation: CSVEGTSGRAHTGELFF.

The chain joins TRBV9 to TRBJ2-2; TRBD1 is a possible D gene (6 bases). With 3 bases removed from V and 0 bases from J, the gap between germline ends came to 12 bases. There are 16 residues in the CDR3. Germline V gene data show CDR1 as SGDLS and CDR2 as YYNGEE. CDR3 loop: CASSAWDTSNTGELFF. CDR3 DNA: TGTGCCAGCAGCGCTTGGGACACTTCGAACACCGGGGAGCTGTTTTTT.

J is TRBJ2-7 and V is TRBV5-6, with TRBD2 identical over 7 bases. CDR1 and CDR2 (germline): SGHDT, YYEEEE. V trimming: 4 bases; J trimming: 7 bases; junction bases outside the gene matches: 11. The CDR3 covers 14 residues. This chain's CDR3 is CASSPTGRAGEQYF. For the CDR3, the DNA is TGTGCCAGCAGCCCCACTGGGAGGGCGGGTGAGCAGTACTTC.